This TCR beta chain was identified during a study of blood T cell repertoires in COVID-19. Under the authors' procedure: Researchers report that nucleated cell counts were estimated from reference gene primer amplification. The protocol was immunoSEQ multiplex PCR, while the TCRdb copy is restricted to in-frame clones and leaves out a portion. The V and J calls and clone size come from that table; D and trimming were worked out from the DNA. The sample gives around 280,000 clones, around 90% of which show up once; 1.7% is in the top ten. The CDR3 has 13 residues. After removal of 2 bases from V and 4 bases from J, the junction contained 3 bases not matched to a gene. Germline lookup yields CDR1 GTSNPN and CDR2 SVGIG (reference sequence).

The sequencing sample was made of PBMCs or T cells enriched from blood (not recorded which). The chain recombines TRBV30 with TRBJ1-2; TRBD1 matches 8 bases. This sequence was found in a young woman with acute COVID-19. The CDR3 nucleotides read TGTGCCTGGAGTAGGACAGGGAGCTATGGCTACACCTTC. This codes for CAWSRTGSYGYTF.